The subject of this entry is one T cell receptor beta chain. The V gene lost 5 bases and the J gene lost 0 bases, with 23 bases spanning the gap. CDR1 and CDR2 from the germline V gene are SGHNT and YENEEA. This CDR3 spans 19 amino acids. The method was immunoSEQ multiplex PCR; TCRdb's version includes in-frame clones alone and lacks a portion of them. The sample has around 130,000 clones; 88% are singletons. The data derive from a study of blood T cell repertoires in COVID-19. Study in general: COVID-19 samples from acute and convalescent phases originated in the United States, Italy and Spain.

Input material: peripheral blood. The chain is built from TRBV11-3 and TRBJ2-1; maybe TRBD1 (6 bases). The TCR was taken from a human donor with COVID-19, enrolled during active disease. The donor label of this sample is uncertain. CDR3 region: CASSHNPPWGPSSYNEQFF. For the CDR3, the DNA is TGTGCCAGCAGCCACAACCCTCCTTGGGGGCCTAGCTCCTACAATGAGCAGTTCTTC.